The 19 T cell receptor beta chains below come from one sample, sequenced in a study of blood T cell repertoires in COVID-19. Measured with immunoSEQ multiplex PCR; TCRdb has only the in-frame clones, and not every one. The table shows around 280,000 clones, with around four fifths occurring only once. Specimen: peripheral blood. The receptors originated from a woman between 50 and 59 years old with active or convalescent COVID-19.

The chain employs TRBV24-1 and TRBJ2-1; 9 nucleotides line up with TRBD1. The V and J ends lost 2 bases and 4 bases, in that order; junction bases with no gene match: 11. CDR3 length: 18 amino acids. Germline CDR1 KGHDR, CDR2 SFDVKD. CDR3 protein: CATSDSPGQGGRYNEQFF. The CDR3 bases are TGTGCCACCAGTGATTCCCCGGGACAGGGAGGCCGATACAATGAGCAGTTCTTC.

The count of this clone is one. The CDR3, as DNA: TGTGCCAGCAGCTTGTTCGGGGGTTCAGGCTACACCTTC. As protein: CASSLFGGSGYTF. The V call is TRBV5-4, the J call TRBJ1-2; maybe TRBD1 (5 bases). V lost 1 base to trimming and J lost 8 bases, with 12 bases between them. The CDR3 covers 13 residues. Germline V gene data show CDR1 as SGHNT and CDR2 as YYREEE (reference sequence).

The chain couples TRBV6-5 to TRBJ1-4, with D perhaps matching TRBD1 (5 bases). V lost 6 bases and J 0 bases, leaving 8 bases between the germline ends. The CDR3 is 14 residues long. CDR1 and CDR2 from the germline V gene are MNHEY and SVGAGI. In DNA, the CDR3 is TGTGCCAGCAGCCCGACAGCAACTAATGAAAAACTGTTTTTT. It codes for CASSPTATNEKLFF.

The chain is built from TRBV7-2 and TRBJ2-7, with 7 bases identical to TRBD2. V dropped 4 bases and J dropped 3; count of bases not matched to a gene: 15. This CDR3 is 17 amino acids long. CDR1 and CDR2 (germline): SGHTA, FQGNSA. The DNA for the CDR3 is TGTGCCAGCAGCTCCTCCCTTACTAGCGAGTCTCACTACGAGCAGTACTTC. Amino acids: CASSSSLTSESHYEQYF.

This clone was detected once. The J gene is TRBJ2-7, the V gene TRBV15; D possibly corresponds to TRBD2 (5 bases). V lost 0 bases to trimming and J lost 7 bases, with 7 bases between them. The germline CDR1 and CDR2 sequences are LNHNV and YYDKDF (reference sequence). This CDR3 comprises 12 residues. The CDR3 spells CATSRDRGEQYF. Written as DNA, the CDR3 is TGTGCCACCAGCAGAGATCGGGGAGAGCAGTACTTC.

The chain joins TRBV5-1 to TRBJ1-2, with D possibly TRBD1 on 6 matching bases. The CDR3 spans 22 residues. V shed 4 bases and J shed 0 bases, with 34 bases lying between them. CDR1 and CDR2 (germline): SGHRS, YFSETQ. CDR3 DNA: TGCGCCAGCAGCCCCGAGCCTCGCGACAGGAGTCGTATTCCCTTAGCTAACTATGGCTACACCTTC. This encodes CASSPEPRDRSRIPLANYGYTF.

V gene TRBV19 combines with J gene TRBJ2-1; weak D call: TRBD1 (6 bases). The CDR3 is 13 amino acids. V was pared by 1 base and J by 8 bases, with 9 bases between. Germline V lookup: CDR1 LNHDA, CDR2 SQIVND (reference sequence). The CDR3: CASSIATGDEQFF. CDR3 coding DNA: TGTGCCAGTAGTATAGCGACAGGCGATGAGCAGTTCTTC.

This chain uses TRBV5-1 with TRBJ2-1; 7 bases line up with TRBD2. Germline V gene sequence: CDR1 SGHRS, CDR2 YFSETQ. This CDR3 contains 15 residues. The V segment lost 0 bases and the J segment 6 bases; nucleotides outside the gene matches: 6. CDR3 protein: CASSLGGGSLNEQFF. CDR3 coding DNA: TGCGCCAGCAGCTTGGGAGGCGGGAGCCTCAATGAGCAGTTCTTC.

The chain employs TRBV7-9 and TRBJ2-3; D might be TRBD1 (6 bases). Germline assignment: CDR1 SEHNR and CDR2 FQNEAQ (reference sequence). The CDR3 covers 14 residues. V was pared by 4 bases and J by 6 bases, with 14 bases between. The chain's CDR3 is CASSSLGAGDTQYF. CDR3 nucleotide sequence: TGTGCCAGCAGCTCCCTGGGGGCTGGGGATACGCAGTATTTT.

The genes are TRBV18 and TRBJ1-4; D is undetermined. The CDR3 has 12 residues. V shed 3 bases and J shed 10 bases, with 9 bases lying between them. Germline V gene lookup returns CDR1 KGHSH and CDR2 LQKENI. CDR3 protein: CASSPDSGKLFF. The CDR3 region has the DNA TGTGCCAGCTCACCCGACTCGGGAAAACTGTTTTTT.

The chain combines TRBV19 with TRBJ1-5; 9 bases map to TRBD1. The ends lost 7 bases at V and 6 bases at J; junction bases unmatched: 13. This CDR3 is 16 amino acids long. CDR1 is LNHDA and CDR2 is SQIVND in the germline V gene (reference sequence). CDR3 region: CASTLRGQGRGQPQHF. The CDR3 DNA reads as TGTGCCAGTACTCTTAGGGGACAGGGCCGGGGTCAGCCCCAGCATTTT.

This clone showed up just a few times. The chain carries TRBV25-1 and TRBJ1-4, with 7 bases aligning to TRBD1. V was pared by 8 bases and J by 0 bases, with 15 bases of the junction left unmatched. This CDR3 spans 18 amino acids. Germline loops: CDR1 MGHDK, CDR2 SYGVNS. CDR3 DNA: TGTGCCAGCGCGCTAACCGGGACAGTGTATCCAACTAATGAAAAACTGTTTTTT. Amino acid sequence: CASALTGTVYPTNEKLFF.

The chain has TRBV6-6 and TRBJ1-6, with 7 bases fitting TRBD1. CDR1 and CDR2 (germline): MNHNY, SVGAGI (reference sequence). The ends lost 7 bases at V and 7 bases at J; junction bases unmatched: 7. The length of the CDR3 is 14 residues. The chain's CDR3 is CASKEGAMNSPLHF. The CDR3 bases are TGTGCCAGCAAAGAGGGGGCGATGAATTCACCCCTCCACTTT.

The chain links TRBV6-5 to TRBJ2-5; D is possibly TRBD1 (6 bases). CDR3 length equals 15 residues. The V end was cut by 3 bases, the J end by 4 bases, with 15 bases between. Germline V lookup: CDR1 MNHEY, CDR2 SVGAGI. This CDR3 reads CASSYSGASRETQYF. The CDR3, as DNA: TGTGCCAGCAGTTATTCAGGGGCTAGCCGAGAGACCCAGTACTTC.

The chain recombines TRBV5-6 with TRBJ2-1, with 11 bases identical to TRBD2. This CDR3 has 15 amino acids. With V trimmed by 2 bases and J by 8 bases, 6 bases remained unmatched. CDR1 SGHDT and CDR2 YYEEEE come from the germline V gene. The CDR3 region is CASSFPLAGGDEQFF. CDR3 bases: TGTGCCAGCAGCTTTCCCCTAGCGGGAGGTGATGAGCAGTTCTTC. Looking up the rest from reference TRBV5-6 and TRBJ2-1 gives the full variable domain: DAGVTQSPTHLIKTRGQQVTLRCSPKSGHDTVSWYQQALGQGPQFIFQYYEEEERQRGNFPDRFSGHQFPNYSSELNVNALLLGDSALYLCASSFPLAGGDEQFFGPGTRLTVL.

The chain has TRBV25-1 and TRBJ2-2; D gene ambiguous. The CDR3 sequence is 14 residues long. With 6 bases removed from V and 5 bases from J, the gap between germline ends came to 13 bases. Germline CDR1 is MGHDK and CDR2 is SYGVNS. The CDR3 protein is CASSSGFKTGELFF. The CDR3 region has the DNA TGTGCCAGCAGCTCCGGTTTTAAAACCGGGGAGCTGTTTTTT.

This chain joins TRBV11-2 and TRBJ1-1; TRBD1 might be the D (5 bases). This CDR3 region has 15 residues. Germline values: CDR1 SGHAT, CDR2 FQNNGV. V was trimmed by 2 bases and J by 0 bases, leaving 10 bases between them. The CDR3 reads CASSLTGTVNTEAFF. CDR3 DNA: TGTGCCAGCAGCTTAACGGGGACTGTGAACACTGAAGCTTTCTTT.

V gene TRBV5-5 combines with J gene TRBJ2-1; D ambiguous. Trimming removed 0 bases at V and 4 bases at J, with 5 bases between. CDR3 length: 13 residues. In germline, CDR1 is SGHKS, CDR2 YYEKEE (reference sequence). The CDR3 loop is CASSLAVYNEQFF. CDR3 DNA sequence: TGTGCCAGCAGCTTGGCGGTATACAATGAGCAGTTCTTC.

This clone was observed at least ten times. CDR3 region: CASSLYPPRLAGESDEQFF. DNA for the CDR3: TGTGCCAGCAGTTTATACCCCCCCCGACTAGCGGGAGAAAGCGATGAGCAGTTCTTC. V is TRBV27 and J is TRBJ2-1; 12 bases align to TRBD2. The CDR3 sequence is 19 residues long. In germline, CDR1 is MNHEY, CDR2 SMNVEV (reference sequence). V lost 1 base, J lost 8 bases, and 15 bases stayed unmatched.